Listed below are T cell receptor beta chains from one sample, sequenced in a study of blood T cells in healthy people across ages. TCRdb fed the 5' RACE reads into MiXCR, producing one record per CDR3 protein. There are some 690,000 distinct CDR3 sequences in the sample; 22% occur only once, and 20% to 25% lies in the top ten. Sequencing was done on a sample of blood. These receptors all come from an older man in good health. Each CDR3 is given with its conserved first and last residue. Each record gives: D gene, V gene, clone size, J gene, CDR3 DNA, CDR3 protein. D genes are given only for firm matches. For some rows the clone size is stated as once, few or many, or as a class when expanded; others skip it.

-	TRBV20-1	-	TRBJ2-3	TGCAGTGCTAGTAAAGGGGGTACGCAGTATTTT	CSASKGGTQYF
TRBD1	TRBV29-1	few	TRBJ1-2	TGCAGCGGCGCCAAATGGGACAGAGGGACTTATGGCTACACCTTC	CSGAKWDRGTYGYTF
-	TRBV5-1	-	TRBJ2-5	TGCGCCAGCAGCTCCCTTCAGTACCAAGAGACCCAGTACTTC	CASSSLQYQETQYF
TRBD1	TRBV12-3/TRBV12-4	few	TRBJ1-2	TGTGCCAGCCTGGGACAGGGGTTTCGTGGCTACACCTTC	CASLGQGFRGYTF
-	TRBV3-1	few	TRBJ1-6	TGTGCCAGCAGCCAGACAGCCTATAATTCACCCCTCCACTTT	CASSQTAYNSPLHF
-	TRBV20-1	few	TRBJ2-4	TGCAGTGCTAGCCCAGAGCTAGCCAAAAACATTCAGTACTTC	CSASPELAKNIQYF
TRBD1	TRBV20-1	-	TRBJ1-2	TGCAGTGCTCGGACAGGGGGCAATGGCTACACCTTC	CSARTGGNGYTF
TRBD2	TRBV30	few	TRBJ2-1	TGTGCCTGGAGCGCTCTGTCGCTAGCGGGAGGAAATGAGCAGTTCTTC	CAWSALSLAGGNEQFF
TRBD1	TRBV29-1	few	TRBJ1-2	TGCAGCGTGGCCAGGACAGGCGTAAACTATGGCTACACCTTC	CSVARTGVNYGYTF
-	TRBV7-9	-	TRBJ1-2	TGTGCCAGCAGCCCCACCGCGGGCGGGAACTATGGCTACACCTTC	CASSPTAGGNYGYTF
-	TRBV12-3/TRBV12-4	-	TRBJ2-7	TGTGCCAGCAGTTTGTCCAGGGGGAGGAACGAGCAGTACTTC	CASSLSRGRNEQYF
TRBD1	TRBV20-1	few	TRBJ2-7	TGCAGTGCTAGAGGTGTAGACAGGGGGAACGAGCAGTACTTC	CSARGVDRGNEQYF
-	TRBV12-3/TRBV12-4	-	TRBJ1-3	TGTGCCAGCTCCCGGGTTGGAAGTGGAAACACCATATATTTT	CASSRVGSGNTIYF
-	TRBV10-3	few	TRBJ2-7	TGTGCCATCAAAGGTAGTTCCTACGAGCAGTACTTC	CAIKGSSYEQYF
TRBD2	TRBV12-3/TRBV12-4	few	TRBJ2-1	TGTGCCAGCAGTTTCCCAACTAGCGGGAGAAATGAGCAGTTCTTC	CASSFPTSGRNEQFF
TRBD2	TRBV3-1	-	TRBJ2-1	TGTGCCAGCAGCCAACAAAAGGGACTAGCGGGGGTTCACAATGAGCAGTTCTTC	CASSQQKGLAGVHNEQFF
-	TRBV5-6	-	TRBJ2-1	TGTGCCAGCAGCTTGGGAAAAGGAGAGCAGTTCTTC	CASSLGKGEQFF
-	TRBV28	few	TRBJ2-3	TGTGCCAGCAGCCGGGCCCCTAGCGTGGCGAAGTATTTT	CASSRAPSVAKYF
-	TRBV5-1	-	TRBJ2-7	TGCGCCAGCAGCTTCGGGCAGGAGGGCACCGAGCAGTACTTC	CASSFGQEGTEQYF
TRBD1	TRBV27	-	TRBJ2-7	TGTGCCAGCAGTTCGACAGGGGGAGCCTACGAGCAGTACTTC	CASSSTGGAYEQYF
-	TRBV29-1	few	TRBJ2-3	TGCAGCGGGACGGGTCTAACAGATACGCAGTATTTT	CSGTGLTDTQYF
-	TRBV7-2	-	TRBJ2-2	TGTGCCAGCAGCTTAGCTAGCAGGAACACCGGGGAGCTGTTTTTT	CASSLASRNTGELFF
-	TRBV7-2	-	TRBJ2-4	TGTGCCAGCAGCCCGGGAAGGCCCATAGCCAAAAACATTCAGTACTTC	CASSPGRPIAKNIQYF
TRBD2	TRBV7-8	few	TRBJ2-3	TGTGCCAGCAGCCTAAGCGGGGGCTTTGGGGATACGCAGTATTTT	CASSLSGGFGDTQYF
TRBD2	TRBV20-1	-	TRBJ2-5	TGCAGTGCTAAAAAGCATAGCGGGGGGGGACAAGAGACCCAGTACTTC	CSAKKHSGGGQETQYF
-	TRBV2	-	TRBJ2-3	TGTGCCAGCAGGGAAGTAGATACGCAGTATTTT	CASREVDTQYF
-	TRBV9	-	TRBJ2-1	TGTGCCAGCAGCGCTGGGGAGCTGGCCTACAATGAGCAGTTCTTC	CASSAGELAYNEQFF
-	TRBV7-2	many	TRBJ2-5	TGTGCCAGCAGCACGACTAGTCGTCCCGACTTC	CASSTTSRPDF
-	TRBV20-1	few	TRBJ2-7	TGCAGTGCTAGGGATTCAGGGGCCCTCGGGACAGAGCAGTACTTC	CSARDSGALGTEQYF
-	TRBV5-1	-	TRBJ2-3	TGCGCCAGCAGCAACGGACTCGGTAGCACAGATACGCAGTATTTT	CASSNGLGSTDTQYF
-	TRBV5-1	few	TRBJ1-1	TGCGCCAGCAGCTTGGAGGGATGGAACACTGAAGCTTTCTTT	CASSLEGWNTEAFF
-	TRBV28	many	TRBJ2-1	TGTGCCAGCAGTTTGCGGGGGCGGTCCTACAATGAGCAGTTCTTC	CASSLRGRSYNEQFF
TRBD1	TRBV12-3/TRBV12-4	few	TRBJ2-2	TGTGCCAGCAGTTACAGGGGTGTCACCGGGGAGCTGTTTTTT	CASSYRGVTGELFF
TRBD1	TRBV7-6	-	TRBJ1-4	TGTGCCAGCAGCTTCGGACAGGGGGTTAATGAAAAACTGTTTTTT	CASSFGQGVNEKLFF
-	TRBV28	few	TRBJ2-7	TGTGCCAGCAGTTGGGGACCCTACGAGCAGTACTTC	CASSWGPYEQYF
-	TRBV19	-	TRBJ2-4	TGTGCCGCCTCCGGGACCTTAGCCAAAAACATTCAGTACTTC	CAASGTLAKNIQYF
TRBD1	TRBV12-3/TRBV12-4	few	TRBJ1-1	TGTGCCAGCAGTAGCCTGGACAGGGGCTTGAACACTGAAGCTTTCTTT	CASSSLDRGLNTEAFF
-	TRBV20-1	-	TRBJ1-2	TGCAGTGCTAGAGTTATTAACAGCTTCTATGGCTACACCTTC	CSARVINSFYGYTF
-	TRBV7-9	-	TRBJ1-4	TGTGCCAGCTTCCGTAATGAAAAACTGTTTTTT	CASFRNEKLFF
-	TRBV3-1	-	TRBJ1-4	TGTGCCAGCAGCCAAGATATAGGGGTGCGACTGTTTTTT	CASSQDIGVRLFF
-	TRBV18	-	TRBJ1-5	TGTGCCAGCTCGGATTTAGGGGAATTCAATCAGCCCCAGCATTTT	CASSDLGEFNQPQHF
-	TRBV20-1	-	TRBJ1-1	TGCAGTGCTAGAAATCCTGGGACGGAGACTTTCTTT	CSARNPGTETFF
TRBD2	TRBV28	-	TRBJ2-5	TGTGCCAGCAGTGCGGGACTAGCGGGAGGTGAGACCCAGTACTTC	CASSAGLAGGETQYF
TRBD1	TRBV15	few	TRBJ1-1	TGTGCCACCAGCAGAGATCAGACAGGGCGCGGTGCTTTCTTT	CATSRDQTGRGAFF
TRBD1	TRBV6-5	-	TRBJ1-5	TGTGCCAGCAGTCAACAGGGGGCCAGCAATCAGCCCCAGCATTTT	CASSQQGASNQPQHF
-	TRBV7-9	-	TRBJ2-7	TGTGCCAGCAGCCTATTGGCGAGTCCTATCTACGAGCAGTACTTC	CASSLLASPIYEQYF
TRBD2	TRBV4-1	-	TRBJ2-1	TGCGCCAGCAGCCAAGATCGGGGAGCGGGGGCGACCTACAATGAGCAGTTCTTC	CASSQDRGAGATYNEQFF
-	TRBV4-3	-	TRBJ2-5	TGCGCCAGCAGCCAAGATTCGTCACGCCAGACCCAGTACTTC	CASSQDSSRQTQYF